A single TCR beta chain is shown here with its context. Its target is not known. The CDR3 is made up of 15 amino acids. V was clipped by 5 bases and J by 8 bases; unmatched bases: 11. Germline CDR1 and CDR2: LNHDA and SQIVND (reference sequence). These data originate in a study of long-term antiretroviral therapy in people with HIV. The wider study: The immediate-ART recommendation dates to 2015, and the earliest samples predate it by about a decade.

Participants with HIV, all of them, were treated in the United States. General study points: Every time point showed a repertoire led by clones expanded before ART. The study found narrower CDR3 length ranges in HIV repertoires than in controls.

At the survey level, the v3.0 immunoSEQ assay was run. Method: immunoSEQ multiplex PCR; TCRdb's copy keeps in-frame clones and lacks some. This table has roughly 45,000 clones, about 86% appearing once. The J gene is TRBJ1-2, the V gene TRBV19; 10 bases align to TRBD1. Source: unsorted PBMCs, taken 0.8 years after starting antiretroviral therapy. The sequence came from a woman aged 18-35 years with HIV. This CDR3 is CASSAATDRGYGYTF. The CDR3 bases are TGTGCCAGTAGTGCCGCAACGGACAGGGGGTACGGCTACACCTTC.